The 2 T cell receptor beta chains in this list originate from one sample, sequenced in a study of cytomegalovirus exposure and HLA in healthy donors. It was with 60 Vbeta and 13 Jbeta primers that the PCR ran. Repertoires were generated with immunoSEQ multiplex PCR, while TCRdb's copy carries only in-frame clones and drops some. The sample yields about 50,000 clones, over 60% seen once. Input material: PBMCs. The receptors were gathered from a young man in good health and CMV-seropositive.

V usage is TRBV9 and J usage is TRBJ2-7, with no clear D. In germline, CDR1 is SGDLS, CDR2 YYNGEE. The length of the CDR3 is 14 residues. Trimming removed 5 bases from V and 0 bases from J, with 12 bases in between. The CDR3, as DNA: TGTGCCAGCAGGGTTCTGACATTCTCCTACGAGCAGTACTTC. Protein sequence: CASRVLTFSYEQYF.

The chain joins TRBV19 to TRBJ1-5; D is unresolved. The CDR3 totals 13 residues. Trimming left V 5 bases short and J 3 bases short, with 8 bases between. Germline V gene lookup returns CDR1 LNHDA and CDR2 SQIVND (reference sequence). CDR3 residues: CASSSTFNQPQHF. The CDR3 bases are TGTGCCAGTAGTTCTACGTTCAATCAGCCCCAGCATTTT.